This TCR beta chain is from a study of CD8+CD57+ T cells in acquired aplastic anemia listed by TCRdb under 2018. Study-level background: A mean of around 3.3 ug of DNA, ranging from roughly 0.19 to 27.4 ug, was extracted from sorted CD4+ and CD8+ cells. Mean read counts for healthy donor samples were approximately 10 million for CD4+ cells and roughly 12 million for CD8+ cells.

The germline V gene (reference sequence) provides CDR1 DFQATT and CDR2 SNEGSKA. V lost 3 bases and J lost 7 bases, and the count of bases not matched to a germline gene is 13. The CDR3 spans 15 residues, from the cysteine through the phenylalanine. The sequence is cut down to CDR3 DNA, 45 bases in frame from base 1. As to this clonotype: Its antigen target is currently unknown. A much larger clone is a single base away; this may be a read error.

TCR repertoires of sorted CD4+ and CD8+ blood T cells from severe aplastic anemia patients and healthy subjects were deep-sequenced in the study. Ficoll-Paque density gradient centrifugation was used to isolate peripheral blood mononuclear cells. Before DNA extraction, CD4+ and CD8+ T cells were sorted by FACS or by magnetic beads. Study-level results and caveats: Patients and healthy controls showed no significant difference in CD8+ Simpson's diversity (P=0.060). Around 31 CD8+ CDR3 sequences were shared between patients and controls but appeared highly expressed in patients and within their immunodominant clones.

TCR beta VDJ combination and CDR3 sequence profiling used genomic DNA as the template. TCR repertoire sequencing was run on an Illumina HiSeq 2000. The paper's data handling went like this. TRBV/TRBJ rearrangement plots, CDR3 size and DJ length profiles, and Simpson's diversity index were used to evaluate the repertoires. The most abundant DNA sequence in the deep sequencing data was taken as the immunodominant clone. CDR3 amino acid sequences were checked for sharing across subjects and were also compared against the VDJdb database and published repertoires. TCRdb reanalyzed the raw reads on its own, using fastp at Q25 for trimming and MiXCR for clone calling, and kept in-frame beta chains. Every entry covers one CDR3 protein and lists the most common genes and DNA from its rows. The V and J calls were determined by TCRdb, not by the authors. Across this sample there are 200,000 to 250,000 distinct CDR3 sequences, with approximately 35% seen only once. Around 1.1% of the sample is in the top ten clones.

This chain joins TRBV20-1 to TRBJ2-7, with 9 junctional bases fitting TRBD2. The material sequenced was sorted CD4+, CD8+, or CD8+CD57+ T cells (not recorded which) from PBMCs. The sequence was collected from a human donor in good health, serving as a control. The base sequence is TGCAGTGCTAGGCAGCGGGAGGTAGGAGGCGATGAGCAGTACTTC. Translated, this is CSARQREVGGDEQYF.